The rows below give T cell receptor beta chains drawn from one sample of a study of blood T cell repertoires in COVID-19. Profiled with immunoSEQ multiplex PCR; TCRdb holds only in-frame clones, not every one. The table includes some 160,000 clones, 65% to 85% detected once. Sequencing was carried out using peripheral blood. Source of these receptors: a woman over 75 with acute or convalescent COVID-19. The CDR3 runs from the conserved cysteine through the conserved F or W. A D gene is named only where the DNA matches it firmly. Size is omitted from some rows. Given values are once, few, many or a class for expanded clones.

clone_size: few
d_call: TRBD1
v_call: TRBV28
j_call: TRBJ1-4
cdr3_aa: CASSLTRGSLEKLFF
cdr3_nt: TGTGCCAGCAGTTTAACCAGGGGGTCACTCGAAAAACTGTTTTTT

clone_size: NA
d_call: NA
v_call: TRBV24-1
j_call: TRBJ1-2
cdr3_aa: CATSDSGIYGYTF
cdr3_nt: TGTGCCACCAGTGATTCCGGGATCTATGGCTACACCTTC

clone_size: NA
d_call: TRBD1
v_call: TRBV19
j_call: TRBJ1-4
cdr3_aa: CASSISPRTGWTFNEKLFF
cdr3_nt: TGTGCCAGTAGTATAAGCCCCCGGACAGGGTGGACCTTTAATGAAAAACTGTTTTTT

clone_size: NA
d_call: NA
v_call: TRBV4-1
j_call: TRBJ2-4
cdr3_aa: CASSRGGFDIQYF
cdr3_nt: TGCGCCAGCAGCAGGGGGGGGTTTGACATTCAGTACTTC

clone_size: few
d_call: NA
v_call: TRBV6-1
j_call: TRBJ1-1
cdr3_aa: CASSEDGRRTEAFF
cdr3_nt: TGTGCCAGCAGTGAAGATGGTAGGAGGACTGAAGCTTTCTTT

clone_size: NA
d_call: TRBD2
v_call: TRBV6-5
j_call: TRBJ2-1
cdr3_aa: CASRAGLYNEQFF
cdr3_nt: TGTGCCAGCAGAGCGGGGCTGTACAATGAGCAGTTCTTC

clone_size: NA
d_call: NA
v_call: TRBV30
j_call: TRBJ1-3
cdr3_aa: CAWSAGRLGNTIYF
cdr3_nt: TGTGCCTGGAGTGCCGGGAGGCTCGGAAACACCATATATTTT

clone_size: few
d_call: NA
v_call: TRBV19
j_call: TRBJ1-2
cdr3_aa: CASTTVGYYGYTF
cdr3_nt: TGTGCCAGTACGACAGTAGGGTACTATGGCTACACCTTC

clone_size: once
d_call: NA
v_call: TRBV28
j_call: TRBJ2-1
cdr3_aa: CASREEGGYNEQFF
cdr3_nt: TGTGCCAGCAGGGAGGAGGGCGGCTACAATGAGCAGTTCTTC

clone_size: NA
d_call: NA
v_call: TRBV19
j_call: TRBJ2-5
cdr3_aa: CASSIGRPVETQYF
cdr3_nt: TGTGCCAGTAGTATAGGCAGGCCCGTAGAGACCCAGTACTTC